This note documents a single TCR beta chain sequence. Sequencing used immunoSEQ multiplex PCR; TCRdb keeps in-frame clones, though not all of them. The sample has about 2,300 clones; roughly 94% are singletons. The sample belongs to a study of tumor T cells in aggressive B-cell lymphoma. Germline assignment: CDR1 SGHTA and CDR2 FQGNSA. The CDR3 sequence is 15 residues long. Trimming cost V 1 base and J 5 bases; bases outside gene matches: 3. The chain has TRBV7-2 and TRBJ2-4, with TRBD1 identical over 9 bases. The sequence came from an adult with diffuse large B cell lymphoma. Sequences were obtained from tumor tissue. In DNA form, the CDR3 reads TGTGCCAGCAGCTTAGGGACAGGGGTTCAAAACATTCAGTACTTC. This sequence encodes CASSLGTGVQNIQYF.